The 3 T cell receptor beta chains given below trace back to one sample, sequenced in a study of blood T cell repertoires in COVID-19. Produced via immunoSEQ multiplex PCR; TCRdb's table is partial and in-frame only. The data hold 300,000 to 400,000 clones, with approximately 86% observed a single time. Source material: peripheral blood. The receptors derive from a woman aged 60-70 years with COVID-19, enrolled during active disease.

This rearrangement joins TRBV12-5 to TRBJ2-3; D perhaps matches TRBD2 (5 bases). Germline CDR1 and CDR2: LGHNT and FRNRAP. Trimming took off 6 bases at V and 0 bases at J, with 7 bases between the two ends. The CDR3 consists of 13 residues. The DNA for the CDR3 is TGTGCTAGTGGAGGGAGCAGCACAGATACGCAGTATTTT. Its protein is CASGGSSTDTQYF. Using reference TRBV12-5 and TRBJ2-3 for the parts outside the CDR3, the full variable domain is DARVTQTPRHKVTEMGQEVTMRCQPILGHNTVFWYRQTMMQGLELLAYFRNRAPLDDSGMPKDRFSAEMPDATLATLKIQPSEPRDSAVYFCASGGSSTDTQYFGPGTRLTVL.

The chain joins TRBV4-1 to TRBJ1-1, with D possibly matching TRBD1 (6 bases). Germline V gives CDR1 MGHRA, CDR2 YSYEKL. Trimming stripped 5 bases from V and 4 bases from J, with 20 bases between. The CDR3 loop spans 16 amino acids. The CDR3 bases are TGCGCCAGCAGCTTAACCACAGGGATTGGACCCACTGAAGCTTTCTTT. This codes for CASSLTTGIGPTEAFF.

The chain uses TRBV6-5 and TRBJ2-1; 7 bases are a match to TRBD2. Germline CDR1 reads MNHEY; CDR2 reads SVGAGI. Trimming took 6 bases from V and 4 from J; bases not matched to a gene: 6. The CDR3 loop spans 14 amino acids. Written as DNA, the CDR3 is TGTGCCAGCAGCCGGGGGAGGGCATACAATGAGCAGTTCTTC. Protein sequence: CASSRGRAYNEQFF.